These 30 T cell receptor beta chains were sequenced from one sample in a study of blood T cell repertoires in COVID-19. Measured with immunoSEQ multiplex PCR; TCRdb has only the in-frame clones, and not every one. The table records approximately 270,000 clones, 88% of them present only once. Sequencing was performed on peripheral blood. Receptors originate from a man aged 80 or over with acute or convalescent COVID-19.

The CDR3 here is CASKSTPNTEAFF. The CDR3 DNA follows: TGTGCCAGTAAGAGTACCCCGAACACTGAAGCTTTCTTT. This sequence joins TRBV19 and TRBJ1-1, with unresolved D. Trimming left V 7 bases short and J 1 base short, with 10 bases between. Germline CDR1 is LNHDA and CDR2 is SQIVND (reference sequence). This CDR3 comprises 13 residues.

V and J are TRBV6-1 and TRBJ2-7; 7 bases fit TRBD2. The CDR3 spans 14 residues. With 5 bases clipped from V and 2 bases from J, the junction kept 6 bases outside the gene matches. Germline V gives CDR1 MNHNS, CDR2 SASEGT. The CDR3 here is CASSPRGIAYEQYF. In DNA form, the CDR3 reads TGTGCCAGCAGTCCGCGGGGGATAGCCTACGAGCAGTACTTC.

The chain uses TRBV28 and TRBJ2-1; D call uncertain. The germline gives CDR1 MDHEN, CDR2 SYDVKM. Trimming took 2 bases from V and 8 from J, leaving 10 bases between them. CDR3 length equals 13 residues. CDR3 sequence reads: CASSLPPLDEQFF. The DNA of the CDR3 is TGTGCCAGCAGTTTACCCCCCCTCGATGAGCAGTTCTTC.

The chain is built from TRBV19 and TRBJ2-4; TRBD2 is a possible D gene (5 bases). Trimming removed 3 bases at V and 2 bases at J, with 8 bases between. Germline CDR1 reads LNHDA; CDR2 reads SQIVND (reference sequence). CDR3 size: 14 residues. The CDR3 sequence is CASSITGSKNIQYF. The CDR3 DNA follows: TGTGCCAGTAGTATTACGGGATCCAAAAACATTCAGTACTTC.

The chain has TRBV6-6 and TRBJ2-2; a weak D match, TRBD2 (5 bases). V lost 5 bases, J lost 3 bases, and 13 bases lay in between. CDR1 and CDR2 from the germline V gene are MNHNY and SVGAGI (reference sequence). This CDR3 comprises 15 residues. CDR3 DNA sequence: TGTGCCAGCAGTCCACGGGGTTCCGACACCGGGGAGCTGTTTTTT. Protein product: CASSPRGSDTGELFF.

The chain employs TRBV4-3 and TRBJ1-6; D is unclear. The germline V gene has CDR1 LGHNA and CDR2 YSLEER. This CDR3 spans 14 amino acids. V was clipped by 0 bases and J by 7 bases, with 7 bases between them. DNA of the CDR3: TGCGCCAGCAGCCAAGACCGGGTGAATTCACCCCTCCACTTT. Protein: CASSQDRVNSPLHF.

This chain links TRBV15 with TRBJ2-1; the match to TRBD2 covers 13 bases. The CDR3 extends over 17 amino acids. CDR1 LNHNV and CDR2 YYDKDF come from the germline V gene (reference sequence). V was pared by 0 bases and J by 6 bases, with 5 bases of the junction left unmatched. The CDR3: CATSRDLGLAGANEQFF. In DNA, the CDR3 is TGTGCCACCAGCAGAGATCTTGGACTAGCGGGAGCCAATGAGCAGTTCTTC. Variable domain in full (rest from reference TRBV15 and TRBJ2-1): DAMVIQNPRYQVTQFGKPVTLSCSQTLNHNVMYWYQQKSSQAPKLLFHYYDKDFNNEADTPDNFQSRRPNTSFCFLDIRSPGLGDTAMYLCATSRDLGLAGANEQFFGPGTRLTVL.

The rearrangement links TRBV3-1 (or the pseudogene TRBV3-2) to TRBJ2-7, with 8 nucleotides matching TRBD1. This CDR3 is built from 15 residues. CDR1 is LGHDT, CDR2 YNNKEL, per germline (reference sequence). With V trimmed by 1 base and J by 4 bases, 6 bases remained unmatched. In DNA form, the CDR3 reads TGTGCCAGCAGCCAAGTCTCAGGGGGCAAGTACGAGCAGTACTTC. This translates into CASSQVSGGKYEQYF.

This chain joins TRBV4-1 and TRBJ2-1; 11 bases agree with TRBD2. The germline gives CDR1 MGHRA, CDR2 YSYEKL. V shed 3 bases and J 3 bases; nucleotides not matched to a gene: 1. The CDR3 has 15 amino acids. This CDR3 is CASSHGLAGYNEQFF. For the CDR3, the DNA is TGCGCCAGCAGCCACGGACTAGCGGGCTACAATGAGCAGTTCTTC.

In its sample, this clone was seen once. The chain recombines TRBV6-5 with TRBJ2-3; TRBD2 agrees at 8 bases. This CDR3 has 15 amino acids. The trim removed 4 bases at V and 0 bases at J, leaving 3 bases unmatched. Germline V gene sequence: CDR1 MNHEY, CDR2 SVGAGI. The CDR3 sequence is CASSSRTSSTDTQYF. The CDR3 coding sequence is TGTGCCAGCAGTTCCCGGACTAGCAGCACAGATACGCAGTATTTT.

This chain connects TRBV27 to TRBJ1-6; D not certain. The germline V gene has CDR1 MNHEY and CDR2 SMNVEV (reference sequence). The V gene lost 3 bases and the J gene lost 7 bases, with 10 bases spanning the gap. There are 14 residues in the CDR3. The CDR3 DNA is TGTGCCAGCAGTTTCGGGGTGGAGAATTCACCCCTCCACTTT. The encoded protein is CASSFGVENSPLHF.

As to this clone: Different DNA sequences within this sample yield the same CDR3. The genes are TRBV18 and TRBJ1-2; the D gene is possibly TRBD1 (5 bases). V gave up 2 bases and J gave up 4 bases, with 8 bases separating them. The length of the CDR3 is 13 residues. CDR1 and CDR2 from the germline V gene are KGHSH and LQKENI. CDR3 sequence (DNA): TGTGCCAGCTCACCAGACAGTAGCTATGGCTACACCTTC. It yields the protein CASSPDSSYGYTF.

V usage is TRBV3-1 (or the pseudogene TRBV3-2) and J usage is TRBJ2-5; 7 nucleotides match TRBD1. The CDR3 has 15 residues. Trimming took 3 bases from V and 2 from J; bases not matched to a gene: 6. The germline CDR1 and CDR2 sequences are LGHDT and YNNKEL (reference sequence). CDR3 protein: CASSQQTGRQETQYF. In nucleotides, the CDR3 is TGTGCCAGCAGCCAGCAGACAGGGCGGCAAGAGACCCAGTACTTC.

The DNA of the CDR3 is TGTGCCAGCTCACTCGGTTCAGGACAGGGGAGTGGGTATGGCTACACCTTC. This gives the protein CASSLGSGQGSGYGYTF. The chain has TRBV18 and TRBJ1-2, with 9 bases aligning to TRBD1. The V gene end was trimmed by 4 bases and the J gene end by 5 bases; junction bases not matched to a gene: 14. CDR1 KGHSH and CDR2 LQKENI come from the germline V gene. The CDR3 contains 17 residues.

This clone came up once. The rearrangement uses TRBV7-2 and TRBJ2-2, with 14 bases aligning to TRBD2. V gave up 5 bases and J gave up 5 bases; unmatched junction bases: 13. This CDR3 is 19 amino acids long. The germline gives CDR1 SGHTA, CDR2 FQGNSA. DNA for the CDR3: TGTGCCAGCAGCCCAGCCCTCGGGACTAGCGGGGGAGGAACCGGGGAGCTGTTTTTT. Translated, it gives CASSPALGTSGGGTGELFF.

For the CDR3, the DNA is TGTGCCAGCAGCCTCGGACAATCGACTAACTATGGCTACACCTTC. Translating it yields CASSLGQSTNYGYTF. The chain has TRBV4-2 and TRBJ1-2; a possible D gene is TRBD1 (5 bases). The CDR3 loop spans 15 amino acids. The germline V gene encodes CDR1 LGHNA and CDR2 YNFKEQ. Trimming stripped 4 bases from V and 0 bases from J, with 12 bases between.

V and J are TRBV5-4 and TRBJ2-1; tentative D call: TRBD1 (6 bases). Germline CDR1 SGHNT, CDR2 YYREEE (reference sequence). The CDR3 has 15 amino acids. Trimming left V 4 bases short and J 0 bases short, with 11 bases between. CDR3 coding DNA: TGTGCCAGCAGCCGGGACAAGAGCTCCTACAATGAGCAGTTCTTC. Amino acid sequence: CASSRDKSSYNEQFF.

CDR3 bases: TGTGCCAGCAGCCAATACGGGGAGCTGTTTTTT. It yields the protein CASSQYGELFF. V and J are TRBV3-1 (or the pseudogene TRBV3-2) and TRBJ2-2; D is unresolved. Germline CDR1 is LGHDT and CDR2 is YNNKEL (reference sequence). V was clipped by 2 bases and J by 7 bases, with 2 bases between them. The CDR3 is 11 amino acids.

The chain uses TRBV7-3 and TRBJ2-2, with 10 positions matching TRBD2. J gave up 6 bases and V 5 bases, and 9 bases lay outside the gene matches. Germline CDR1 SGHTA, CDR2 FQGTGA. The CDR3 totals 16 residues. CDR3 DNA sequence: TGTGCCAGCAGCCCAACTAGCGGGGAGGTTGCCGGGGAGCTGTTTTTT. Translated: CASSPTSGEVAGELFF.

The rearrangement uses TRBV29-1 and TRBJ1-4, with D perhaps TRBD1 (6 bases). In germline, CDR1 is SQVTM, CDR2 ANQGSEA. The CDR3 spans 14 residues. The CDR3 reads CGSLFGGAKEKLFF. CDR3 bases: TGCGGATCCCTGTTTGGGGGCGCCAAGGAAAAACTGTTTTTT.

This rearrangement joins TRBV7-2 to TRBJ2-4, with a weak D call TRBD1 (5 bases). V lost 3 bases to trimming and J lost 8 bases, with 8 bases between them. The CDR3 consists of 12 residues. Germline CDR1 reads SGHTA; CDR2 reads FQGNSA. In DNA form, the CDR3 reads TGTGCCAGCAGCTTGACAGCTTACATTCAGTACTTC. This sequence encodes CASSLTAYIQYF.

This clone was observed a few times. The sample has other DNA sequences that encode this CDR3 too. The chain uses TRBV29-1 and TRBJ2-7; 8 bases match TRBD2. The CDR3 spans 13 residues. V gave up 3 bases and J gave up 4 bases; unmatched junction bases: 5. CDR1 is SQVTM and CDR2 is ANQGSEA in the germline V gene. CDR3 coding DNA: TGCAGCGTTGAGGCTAGCGGGTCATACGAGCAGTACTTC. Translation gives CSVEASGSYEQYF.

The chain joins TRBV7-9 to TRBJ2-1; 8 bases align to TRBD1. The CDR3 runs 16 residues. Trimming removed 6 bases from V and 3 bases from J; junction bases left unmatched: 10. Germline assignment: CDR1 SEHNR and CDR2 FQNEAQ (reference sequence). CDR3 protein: CASRKPGQGVYNEQFF. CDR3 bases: TGTGCCAGCAGGAAGCCCGGACAGGGCGTCTACAATGAGCAGTTCTTC.

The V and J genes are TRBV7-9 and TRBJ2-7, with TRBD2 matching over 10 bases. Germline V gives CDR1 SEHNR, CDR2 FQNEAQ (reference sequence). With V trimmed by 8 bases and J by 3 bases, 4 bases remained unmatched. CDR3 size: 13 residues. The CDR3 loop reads CASFSSGSYEQYF. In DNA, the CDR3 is TGTGCCAGCTTCTCTAGCGGGAGCTACGAGCAGTACTTC.

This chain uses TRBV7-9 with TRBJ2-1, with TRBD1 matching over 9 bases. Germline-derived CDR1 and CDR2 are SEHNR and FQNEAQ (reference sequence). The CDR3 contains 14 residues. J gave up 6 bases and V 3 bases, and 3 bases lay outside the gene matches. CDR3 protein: CASSLGQGTNEQFF. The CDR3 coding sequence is TGTGCCAGCAGCTTGGGACAGGGAACCAATGAGCAGTTCTTC.

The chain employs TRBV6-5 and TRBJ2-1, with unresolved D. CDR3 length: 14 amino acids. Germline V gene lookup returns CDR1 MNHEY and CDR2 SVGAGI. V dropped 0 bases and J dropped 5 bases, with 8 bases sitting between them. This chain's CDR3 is CASSYSRGNNEQFF. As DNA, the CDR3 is TGTGCCAGCAGTTACTCACGAGGAAACAATGAGCAGTTCTTC.

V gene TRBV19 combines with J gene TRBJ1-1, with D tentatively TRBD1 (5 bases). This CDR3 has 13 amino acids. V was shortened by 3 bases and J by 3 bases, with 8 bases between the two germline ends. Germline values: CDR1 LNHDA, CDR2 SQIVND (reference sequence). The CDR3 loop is CASSIGRDTEAFF. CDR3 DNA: TGTGCCAGTAGTATCGGCAGGGACACTGAAGCTTTCTTT.

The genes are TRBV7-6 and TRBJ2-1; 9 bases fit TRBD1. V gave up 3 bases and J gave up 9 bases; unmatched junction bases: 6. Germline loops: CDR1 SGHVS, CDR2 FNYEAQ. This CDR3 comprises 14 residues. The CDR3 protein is CASSLGQGLGEQFF. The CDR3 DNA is TGTGCCAGCAGCTTGGGACAGGGCCTGGGTGAGCAGTTCTTC.

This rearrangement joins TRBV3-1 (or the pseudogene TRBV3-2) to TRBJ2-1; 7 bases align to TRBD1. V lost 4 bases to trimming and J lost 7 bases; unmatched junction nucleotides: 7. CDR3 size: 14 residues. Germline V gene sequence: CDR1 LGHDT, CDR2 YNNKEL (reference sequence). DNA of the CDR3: TGTGCCAGCAGCCCCCGAGGGGGCGATAATGAGCAGTTCTTC. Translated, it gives CASSPRGGDNEQFF.

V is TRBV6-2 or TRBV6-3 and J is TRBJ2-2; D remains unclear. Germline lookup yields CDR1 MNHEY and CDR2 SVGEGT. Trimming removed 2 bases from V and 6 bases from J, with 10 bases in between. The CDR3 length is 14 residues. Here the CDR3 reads CASSYTLAAGELFF. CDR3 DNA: TGTGCCAGCAGTTACACGTTGGCGGCCGGGGAGCTGTTTTTT.